The clone carrying this T cell receptor beta chain was detected once. CDR3 size: 17 residues. CDR1 is LNHDA, CDR2 SQIVND, per germline (reference sequence). Trimming at V came to 4 bases and at J to 4 bases, leaving 11 bases not matched to a gene. TCRdb's table, derived via immunoSEQ multiplex PCR, lists solely in-frame clones and lacks some. The sample consists of 250,000 to 300,000 clones, under 90% of them appearing once. This record comes from a study of blood T cell repertoires in COVID-19. Study-wide background: Specimens from acute and convalescent COVID-19 originated in the United States, Italy and Spain.

The TCR originated in a woman in her sixties with active or convalescent COVID-19. Specimen: peripheral blood. The V and J genes are TRBV19 and TRBJ2-3; TRBD1 matches 10 bases. The CDR3 nucleotides are TGTGCCAGTAGTACGACCTTGACAGGGGGCCGGGCAGATACGCAGTATTTT. Protein: CASSTTLTGGRADTQYF.